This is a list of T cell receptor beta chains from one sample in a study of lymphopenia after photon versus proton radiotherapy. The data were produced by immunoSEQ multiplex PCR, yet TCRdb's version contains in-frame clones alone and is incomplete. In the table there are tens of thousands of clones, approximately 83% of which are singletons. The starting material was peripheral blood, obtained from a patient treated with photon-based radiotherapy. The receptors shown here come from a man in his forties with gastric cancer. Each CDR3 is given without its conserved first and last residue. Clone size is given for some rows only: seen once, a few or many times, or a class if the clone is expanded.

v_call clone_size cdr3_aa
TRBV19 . ASSPGGTYEQY
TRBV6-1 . ASSEGQEGGNTIY
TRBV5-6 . ASRPGTGFSGNTIY
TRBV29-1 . SVLSYGYT
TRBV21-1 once ASSKALWGATKNTGELF
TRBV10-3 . AISDLRGTGGVGELF
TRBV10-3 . AISDGMGKLF
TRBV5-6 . ASSEPGTTDTQY
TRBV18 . ASSPGRADSPLH
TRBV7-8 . ASSLVAAYEQY
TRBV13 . ASSLGRARYNEQF
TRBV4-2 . ASSQASGNIQY
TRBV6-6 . ASSYGQGADTEAF
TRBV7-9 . ASSPAGQGHSPLH
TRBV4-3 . ASSQSGQGVGEKLF
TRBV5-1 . ASSLRTGGNYGYT
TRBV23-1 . AGRLGGSTDTQY
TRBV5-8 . ASSNIRDRDTEAF
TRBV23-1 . ASSQPPGQGVNEQF
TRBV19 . ASSIGSQNTEAF
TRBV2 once ASSEERDTAFYEQY
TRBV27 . ASSKLRGGPGQGGETQY